This T cell receptor beta chain is drawn from a study of PD-L1 blockade in urothelial cancer. Time point defined: peripheral blood 6 weeks after treatment start. The CDR3 spans 15 residues. V was pared by 5 bases and J by 6 bases, with 10 bases of the junction left unmatched. Germline-derived CDR1 and CDR2 are MGHRA and YSYEKL. Clones were sequenced by immunoSEQ multiplex PCR, and TCRdb holds only the in-frame ones, with some missing. The repertoire holds more than 90,000 clones, with around 90% as singletons. The chain joins TRBV4-1 to TRBJ1-5; 7 bases line up with TRBD1. The input for sequencing was PBMCs, taken around atezolizumab (anti-PD-L1) treatment. This TCR was sampled from a man aged 60 to 69 with urothelial cancer. The CDR3 spells CASSFGGSGGQPQHF. The CDR3 nucleotides read TGCGCCAGCAGCTTCGGCGGATCAGGGGGTCAGCCCCAGCATTTT.